This record covers a single TCR beta chain. Its cognate antigen is unknown. The data are from a study of cytomegalovirus exposure and HLA in healthy donors. As for the study in general: The early release's HLA-typed donors yielded 65 million to 85 million unique TCRs.

This CDR3 comprises 16 residues. Germline V gene lookup returns CDR1 SNHLY and CDR2 FYNNEI. J lost 4 bases, V lost 11 bases, and 17 bases had no gene match. Amplification used 60 Vbeta primers and 13 Jbeta primers. Method: immunoSEQ multiplex PCR; TCRdb's copy keeps in-frame clones and lacks some. Of some 150,000 clones in the sample, approximately 80% were seen once. Study findings and constraints: Presence/absence analyses treated sequencing depth as roughly uniform across donors. The study designated 150 or so TCR beta chains cytomegalovirus-associated. It was reported that the classifier diagnosed cytomegalovirus status with high specificity and sensitivity in both the original and validation cohorts.

The sample was PBMCs. This TCR derives from a man between 25 and 39 years old in good health and CMV-seropositive. V and J are TRBV2 and TRBJ2-3, with 8 positions matching TRBD2. For the CDR3, the DNA is TGTGCCCGTATGGGGACTAGTTTTTTCGGCGCAGATACGCAGTATTTT. Protein product: CARMGTSFFGADTQYF.